This T cell receptor beta chain stems from a study of shared clonotypes between healthy human individuals (dated by TCRdb to the early 2020s). Regarding the complete study: The cohort comprised a couple of women and a few men aged 18 to 49 years. For each donor, CD4 naive and CD4 memory were each run on three plates, CD8 naive on two plates, and CD8 memory on one plate. To estimate repertoire size and how much clonotypes are shared between individuals, the study performed deep sequencing of blood TCR repertoires from roughly five healthy adults. Libraries were prepared and TCR repertoires were sequenced by different laboratories using diverse techniques, in order to increase sequencing depth and limit assay-specific biases. Each donor's leukapheresis produced roughly between roughly 0.85 and 9.5 billion PBMCs.

Study-wide findings and limitations: Because the study included only a small number of donors, the genetic and exposure-history diversity represented was limited. Sampling was limited to blood, and TCR repertoires in tissue likely differ from TCR repertoires in blood. Across a handful of donors, about 5.2% of naive CD4, 3% to 4% of naive CD8, around 2.5% of memory CD4, and under 0.45% of memory CD8 clonotypes were shared. Larger estimated clonotype richness was generally found for naive subsets than for memory subsets. Higher generation probabilities were observed for clonotypes shared by all four sorted-subset donors than for non-shared clonotypes. Pairwise subsampling indicated that sequencing depth was expected to affect the degree of clonotype sharing among donors. Rarefaction of sorted-subset datasets indicated incomplete sequencing despite the large sequencing depth.

CD8 naive samples consisted of CD45RO-negative cells that were positively selected for CCR7, yielding a CD45RA+CCR7+ population without TemRA cells. The donors were healthy, HIV-negative adults with no recently reported acute infections or vaccinations. Only Caucasian adults living in Nashville, Tennessee, USA were represented among the donors. Blood was obtained by leukapheresis, after which PBMCs were separated by Ficoll-Histopaque density gradient centrifugation and cryopreserved in liquid nitrogen vapor phase. Purity and quantity of every magnetically sorted T cell population were checked by analytical flow cytometry. From each sorted fraction, genomic DNA was isolated and quantified by UV absorbance on a Nanodrop 2000c. TCR CDR3 regions were amplified from genomic DNA by multiplex PCR using the deep immunoSEQ assay. Genomic DNA extracted from each cell subset was distributed evenly over all wells of several immunoSEQ 96-well plates, and each plate served as one replicate. For sorted subsets, each replicate PCR was loaded with about 200 ng genomic DNA, equivalent to some 27,000 T cell genomes. Purified libraries were measured with a Qubit 3.0 fluorometer, size-checked on a Bioanalyzer 2100, and measured again with the KAPA Library Quantification kit. Every immunoSEQ 96-well plate was sequenced on a dedicated single-read 150-cycle Illumina NextSeq 550 flow cell. The original methods were these. The immunoSEQ output contained only junctional sequences without quality scores, so filtering could not match that applied to full-length reads. To assign V/J genes and CDR3, sequences were annotated against IMGT germline references using PyIR, a Python wrapper for IgBLAST v1.9. Reads were filtered out if the reads had weak V/J assignments (E-value above 1e-6), no CDR3, stop codons, out-of-frame junctions, or ambiguous translated residues. A V3J clonotype was defined by an identical inferred V gene, J gene, and CDR3 amino acid sequence. Percentage overlap between repertoires was computed as shared unique clonotypes divided by the size of the smaller repertoire. Repertoire richness was assessed with RTK rarefaction, the Chao1 estimator, and Recon v2.1 estimates of unobserved clonotypes. For all TCRbeta clonotypes obtained by the gDNA method from a few donors, generation probabilities were computed with OLGA. This is the immuneACCESS table as TCRdb keeps it, with only in-frame sequences that have V and J called. A part of the clones is gone; compared with another copy, unresolved V genes explain less than half, and the rest is unexplained. The V and J calls and clone size were taken over from that table, and D and trimming were inferred from the DNA. Within this sample are over 2 million clones, with approximately 94% of them counted one time only. The top ten hold more than 0.95% of the sample.

In the case of this clone: Its antigen is still unknown. No base quality values were provided; no much bigger clone lies one nucleotide off.

The CDR3 spans 16 residues, from the cysteine through the phenylalanine. Only CDR3 DNA is held: 48 bases, read in frame from base 1. Unmatched junction bases come to 8, with V trimmed by 0 bases and J by 5 bases. From the germline V gene (reference sequence), CDR1 is LNHNV and CDR2 is YYDKDF. This receptor was obtained from a man aged 18 to 29 in good health. The specimen sequenced was naive CD8+ T cells sorted from blood. The sample's cell subset or site, from its label and the paper: CD45RA+CCR7+. The sequence links TRBV15 to TRBJ2-7; 9 junctional bases match TRBD2. The DNA sequence is given as TGTGCCACCAGCAGAGATGGGTTAGCGGGGGCTGACGAGCAGTACTTC. Translated, it gives CATSRDGLAGADEQYF.